These 28 T cell receptor beta chains came from one sample sequenced in a study of response to subunit inactivated influenza vaccine. TCRdb reanalysed the RT-PCR reads using MiXCR and keeps one entry per CDR3 protein. Among 500,000 or so distinct CDR3 sequences listed, 15% to 20% were seen once. The source material was CD4+ T cells sorted from PBMCs, sampled less than 30 months after vaccination. The source is a man aged 50 to 69 who received an inactivated influenza vaccine.

This clonotype was seen more than once but under ten times. The chain combines TRBV18 with TRBJ2-1; D is ambiguous. Germline V gene data show CDR1 as KGHSH and CDR2 as LQKENI. V was pared by 2 bases and J by 9 bases, with 11 bases between. This CDR3 comprises 13 residues. The CDR3 nucleotides are TGTGCCAGCTCACCAGGGCCCAGACGTGAGCAGTTCTTC. It encodes CASSPGPRREQFF.

This clonotype turned up a few times. The CDR3 coding sequence is TGCGCCAGCAGCTTGGCAGGGGCAGTCCAAGAGACCCAGTACTTC. Protein sequence: CASSLAGAVQETQYF. The chain has TRBV5-1 and TRBJ2-5; D might be TRBD1 (6 bases). V was clipped by 0 bases and J by 1 base, with 10 bases between them. Germline values: CDR1 SGHRS, CDR2 YFSETQ. The CDR3 has 15 amino acids.

The chain combines TRBV10-3 with TRBJ2-1; 11 bases match TRBD2. CDR1 and CDR2 from the germline V gene are ENHRY and SYGVKD. This CDR3 comprises 14 residues. The CDR3 region is CAADGSGRANEQFF. Written as DNA, the CDR3 is TGTGCGGCCGATGGTAGCGGGAGGGCCAATGAGCAGTTCTTC.

This chain links TRBV4-2 with TRBJ2-3, with TRBD1 as a possible D gene (6 bases). This CDR3 is 13 amino acids long. Germline V lookup: CDR1 LGHNA, CDR2 YNFKEQ. The V gene lost 2 bases and the J gene lost 5 bases, with 8 bases spanning the gap. For the CDR3, the DNA is TGTGCCAGCAGCCAATCAGGGGAAGATACGCAGTATTTT. Translation: CASSQSGEDTQYF.

V and J are TRBV5-1 and TRBJ2-7; D not certain. Looked up from germline, CDR1 is SGHRS and CDR2 is YFSETQ. Between the trimmed V and J ends, which lost 4 bases and 4 bases, there was a span of 15 bases. The CDR3 runs to 14 residues. The CDR3 sequence is CASSPSTQSYEQYF. CDR3 coding DNA: TGCGCCAGCAGCCCCTCGACTCAGAGTTACGAGCAGTACTTC.

The chain links TRBV24-1 to TRBJ2-3, with D unresolved. The CDR3 has 15 residues. Between the trimmed V and J ends, which lost 3 bases and 0 bases, there was a span of 9 bases. Looked up from germline, CDR1 is KGHDR and CDR2 is SFDVKD. CDR3 loop: CATSDRATSTDTQYF. CDR3 sequence (DNA): TGTGCCACCAGTGATAGGGCCACTAGCACAGATACGCAGTATTTT.

The CDR3 nucleotides read TGTGCCAGCAGCTCGTTCCTCAGGGTTGATGAGCAGTTCTTC. It encodes CASSSFLRVDEQFF. The J gene is TRBJ2-1, the V gene TRBV7-2; maybe TRBD1 (5 bases). CDR1 and CDR2 from the germline V gene are SGHTA and FQGNSA. The CDR3 covers 14 residues. V was shortened by 4 bases and J by 8 bases, with 15 bases between the two germline ends.

CDR3 protein: CASSFRSGTEAFF. The DNA for the CDR3 is TGTGCCAGCAGCTTCCGGAGCGGCACTGAAGCTTTCTTT. The J gene is TRBJ1-1, the V gene TRBV11-3; D not resolved. The CDR3 has 13 amino acids. Germline values: CDR1 SGHNT, CDR2 YENEEA. V lost 3 bases to trimming and J lost 4 bases, with 9 bases between them.

The chain couples TRBV19 to TRBJ2-1; a weak D match, TRBD1 (6 bases). The ends were cut back, 4 bases at V and 9 bases at J, with 13 bases in the middle. This CDR3 is built from 13 residues. Germline V lookup: CDR1 LNHDA, CDR2 SQIVND (reference sequence). DNA of the CDR3: TGTGCCAGTAGTACTAGTCGAGGGGGTGAGCAGTTCTTC. Translation gives CASSTSRGGEQFF.

This clonotype was recorded only once. V and J are TRBV6-1 and TRBJ1-5; D remains unclear. The CDR3 loop spans 15 amino acids. V lost 6 bases, J lost 9 bases, and 21 bases lay in between. Germline CDR1 MNHNS, CDR2 SASEGT. The CDR3 here is CASRLQGNGIGPQHF. The CDR3 DNA is TGTGCCAGCAGACTCCAAGGGAACGGTATAGGGCCCCAGCATTTT.

The sample holds a few counts of this clonotype. This sequence joins TRBV20-1 and TRBJ2-5; D unresolved. Germline loops: CDR1 DFQATT, CDR2 SNEGSKA (reference sequence). Trimming left V 7 bases short and J 5 bases short, with 14 bases between. The CDR3 spans 12 residues. The CDR3 DNA sequence: TGCAGTGGTTGGGGTCCTGGGGAGACCCAGTACTTC. It codes for CSGWGPGETQYF.

The chain links TRBV30 to TRBJ1-1, with no clear D. The CDR3 runs to 11 residues. V was clipped by 5 bases and J by 2 bases, with 6 bases between them. CDR1 is GTSNPN, CDR2 SVGIG, per germline (reference sequence). CDR3 bases: TGTGCCTGGGCAGGAAACACTGAAGCTTTCTTT. It yields the protein CAWAGNTEAFF.

This clonotype was counted only a few times. The chain couples TRBV3-1 to TRBJ2-7; perhaps D is TRBD1 or TRBD2 (5 bases each). Germline CDR1 reads LGHDT; CDR2 reads YNNKEL (reference sequence). The CDR3 consists of 16 residues. V was pared by 2 bases and J by 3 bases, with 17 bases between. The CDR3 coding sequence is TGTGCCAGCAGCCAAATCTCAACAGGACTCGACTACGAGCAGTACTTC. This codes for CASSQISTGLDYEQYF.

This clonotype occurred a few times. The rearrangement joins TRBV11-1 to TRBJ2-7; a weak D match, TRBD1 (5 bases). Trimming removed 3 bases from V and 1 base from J, with 7 bases in between. The CDR3 runs to 13 residues. Looked up from germline, CDR1 is SGHAT and CDR2 is FQDESV (reference sequence). Written as DNA, the CDR3 is TGTGCCAGCAGCTTCCCAGGGTCCTACGAGCAGTACTTC. This sequence encodes CASSFPGSYEQYF.

A few counts support this clonotype. The rearrangement links TRBV6-2 or TRBV6-3 to TRBJ2-5; TRBD2 might be the D (6 bases). The germline gives CDR1 MNHEY, CDR2 SVGEGT. V was trimmed by 3 bases and J by 5 bases, leaving 16 bases between them. This CDR3 comprises 15 residues. For the CDR3, the DNA is TGTGCCAGCAGTTATTTTTCGGGAGCAAAGGAGACCCAGTACTTC. This codes for CASSYFSGAKETQYF.

This clonotype has only a few counts. This chain links TRBV10-3 with TRBJ2-5; 7 nucleotides align to TRBD1. There are 13 residues in the CDR3. J lost 2 bases, V lost 6 bases, and 3 bases had no gene match. CDR1 is ENHRY, CDR2 SYGVKD, per germline. Here the CDR3 DNA reads TGTGCCATCAGAAGGGGGCCTCAAGAGACCCAGTACTTC. Residues: CAIRRGPQETQYF.

This clonotype was seen more than once but under ten times. The chain's CDR3 is CASRATATQETQYF. The CDR3 DNA sequence: TGTGCCAGCAGGGCTACAGCGACCCAAGAGACCCAGTACTTC. The rearrangement uses TRBV6-1 and TRBJ2-5, with unresolved D. Trimming shortened V by 6 bases and J by 1 base, and 12 bases separated the two germline ends. CDR1 MNHNS and CDR2 SASEGT come from the germline V gene. The CDR3 runs to 14 residues.

This clonotype was detected a few times. The chain employs TRBV5-1 and TRBJ1-1, with D hard to call. Germline values: CDR1 SGHRS, CDR2 YFSETQ. V lost 7 bases, J lost 7 bases, and 23 bases lay in between. CDR3 length: 15 residues. The CDR3 protein is CASYPGARSTGEAFF. The CDR3 nucleotides are TGCGCCAGCTATCCGGGAGCCCGATCCACCGGTGAAGCTTTCTTT.

This clonotype was seen more than once but under ten times. The chain is built from TRBV4-1 and TRBJ2-2, with TRBD2 matching over 14 bases. Germline CDR1 MGHRA, CDR2 YSYEKL. With 1 base clipped from V and 7 bases from J, the junction kept 5 bases outside the gene matches. The CDR3 is made up of 17 amino acids. Here the CDR3 reads CASSQGYGLAGGGELFF. In nucleotides, the CDR3 is TGCGCCAGCAGCCAAGGTTATGGACTAGCGGGAGGCGGGGAGCTGTTTTTT.

The table lists this clonotype with a few counts. V is TRBV20-1 and J is TRBJ1-3; 7 bases match TRBD1. Germline assignment: CDR1 DFQATT and CDR2 SNEGSKA (reference sequence). There are 14 residues in the CDR3. J was trimmed by 8 bases and V by 3 bases; bases with no gene match: 10. CDR3 sequence: CSASQGVRRDTIYF. The CDR3 nucleotides read TGCAGTGCTAGCCAGGGGGTGCGCCGGGACACCATATATTTT.

This clonotype has more than one count but fewer than ten. This chain connects TRBV4-3 to TRBJ1-2, with D hard to call. The V end lost 0 bases, the J end lost 8 bases, and 13 bases lay between the germline ends. Germline V gene sequence: CDR1 LGHNA, CDR2 YSLEER. The CDR3 consists of 14 residues. CDR3 amino acids: CASSQEPRTGGYTF. In nucleotides, the CDR3 is TGCGCCAGCAGCCAAGAACCTCGGACCGGGGGCTACACCTTC.

J is TRBJ2-7 and V is TRBV4-2; 7 bases are a match to TRBD1. Germline CDR1 reads LGHNA; CDR2 reads YNFKEQ. The CDR3 is made up of 18 amino acids. Trimming cost V 1 base and J 0 bases; bases outside gene matches: 12. CDR3 nucleotides: TGTGCCAGCAGCCAAGTCCCCACAAAACAGGGGAACTCCTACGAGCAGTACTTC. It translates to CASSQVPTKQGNSYEQYF.

This clonotype was counted only a few times. The chain links TRBV20-1 to TRBJ1-1; D ambiguous. The V end was cut by 5 bases, the J end by 0 bases, with 13 bases between. The germline gives CDR1 DFQATT, CDR2 SNEGSKA (reference sequence). CDR3 length: 14 amino acids. As DNA, the CDR3 is TGCAGTGCTTCTGCCGGAGCTATGAACACTGAAGCTTTCTTT. It translates to CSASAGAMNTEAFF.

This clonotype was detected a few times. This chain joins TRBV4-1 and TRBJ1-2; D unresolved. The ends were cut back, 0 bases at V and 8 bases at J, with 22 bases in the middle. Germline lookup yields CDR1 MGHRA and CDR2 YSYEKL. The CDR3 is 17 amino acids. The CDR3 is CASSQDGRPTNYRGYTF. CDR3 DNA: TGCGCCAGCAGCCAAGATGGGCGGCCGACTAACTATCGGGGCTACACCTTC.

The table lists this clonotype with a few counts. The genes are TRBV9 and TRBJ2-1; D ambiguous. The germline V gene has CDR1 SGDLS and CDR2 YYNGEE. V was cut by 0 bases and J by 2 bases, with 3 bases left in between. The CDR3 sequence is 13 residues long. CDR3 nucleotide sequence: TGTGCCAGCAGCGTAGTGCCCTACAATGAGCAGTTCTTC. This codes for CASSVVPYNEQFF. The full variable domain, its missing parts supplied by reference TRBV9 and TRBJ2-1, is DSGVTQTPKHLITATGQRVTLRCSPRSGDLSVYWYQQSLDQGLQFLIQYYNGEERAKGNILERFSAQQFPDLHSELNLSSLELGDSALYFCASSVVPYNEQFFGPGTRLTVL.

J is TRBJ1-5 and V is TRBV2; TRBD1 matches 7 bases. CDR3 size: 15 residues. CDR1 is SNHLY and CDR2 is FYNNEI in the germline V gene. With V trimmed by 6 bases and J by 3 bases, 8 bases remained unmatched. The CDR3 DNA reads TGTGCCAGCAGAGCAGGACAGGCAAACAATCAGCCCCAGCATTTT. Translated, it gives CASRAGQANNQPQHF. The complete variable domain, with remaining parts taken from reference TRBV2 and TRBJ1-5, reads EPEVTQTPSHQVTQMGQEVILRCVPISNHLYFYWYRQILGQKVEFLVSFYNNEISEKSEIFDDQFSVERPDGSNFTLKIRSTKLEDSAMYFCASRAGQANNQPQHFGDGTRLSIL.

J is TRBJ2-3 and V is TRBV19; 8 bases are a match to TRBD2. With V trimmed by 6 bases and J by 0 bases, 8 bases remained unmatched. CDR1 is LNHDA and CDR2 is SQIVND in the germline V gene (reference sequence). CDR3 length: 16 amino acids. CDR3 amino acids: CASSITASGSTDTQYF. CDR3 DNA: TGTGCCAGTAGCATCACGGCTAGCGGGAGCACAGATACGCAGTATTTT.

This clonotype was detected only a few times. The V gene is TRBV12-3 or TRBV12-4, the J gene TRBJ2-7; no clear D. The CDR3 contains 12 residues. The V and J ends lost 1 base and 5 bases respectively, with 6 bases between them. The CDR3 DNA reads TGTGCCAGCAGTTTAGTCCTAAACGAGCAGTACTTC. Amino acid sequence: CASSLVLNEQYF.